This TCR beta chain was documented in a study of blood T cell repertoires in COVID-19. Trimming removed 0 bases from V and 3 bases from J, with 10 bases in between. This CDR3 comprises 15 residues. Germline CDR1 and CDR2: LGHNA and YSLEER. The table came from immunoSEQ multiplex PCR; TCRdb's copy has only in-frame clones and leaves some out. The sample lists 250,000 to 300,000 clones, approximately 90% occurring once. The sample comprised peripheral blood. This TCR came from a woman in her 50s who had recovered from COVID-19. This chain joins TRBV4-3 and TRBJ2-3, with D unresolved. The DNA of the CDR3 is TGCGCCAGCAGCCAAGATCCCGGAGCGACAGATACGCAGTATTTT. Its translation: CASSQDPGATDTQYF.